A selection of T cell receptor beta chains follows, all from one sample in a study of identical twins. TCRdb re-derived calls from the 5' RACE reads in MiXCR, one entry per CDR3 protein. The table lists 1.5 million to 2 million distinct CDR3 sequences, about 32% of them singletons. Sequences were obtained from cord blood. These receptors originate from a newborn girl in good health. Both conserved end residues are trimmed from each CDR3.

TRBJ2-7	TRBV20-1	SAPGTGSISEQY
TRBJ1-1	TRBV7-9	ASSLGTGREAF
TRBJ2-4	TRBV5-1	ASSLWEAKNIQY
TRBJ2-5	TRBV7-2	ASSSPNEPEQY
TRBJ2-7	TRBV20-1	SAGLAGKKYEQY
TRBJ2-2	TRBV7-2	ASSQQVTNTGELF
TRBJ1-1	TRBV20-1	SAYRNTEAF
TRBJ2-7	TRBV18	ASSPFGYEQY
TRBJ2-7	TRBV7-9	ASSTGRDYYEQY
TRBJ2-1	TRBV20-1	SAYGTSGINEQF
TRBJ2-1	TRBV20-1	SAREGSGTYNEQF
TRBJ2-7	TRBV2	ASSEGQGIGYEQY
TRBJ2-3	TRBV2	ASINPASDTQY
TRBJ2-7	TRBV5-1	ASSLEPLADEQY
TRBJ2-1	TRBV7-9	ASSLDTGGNEQF
TRBJ2-7	TRBV2	AGSEGPGNAYEQY
TRBJ1-4	TRBV5-1	ASRSEGQFNEKLF
TRBJ2-7	TRBV11-2	ASSFGIPRAGTSYEQY
TRBJ2-7	TRBV7-8	ASSYGPTFTYVQY
TRBJ2-7	TRBV27	ASSLSWTGAPYEQY
TRBJ1-1	TRBV29-1	SVEGQLDTEAF
TRBJ1-2	TRBV24-1	ATSDPVRNRGNYGYT
TRBJ1-5	TRBV11-3	AGDRGPLYNQPQH
TRBJ2-3	TRBV2	ASSSSLAGDTQY
TRBJ2-3	TRBV18	ASSPVPGLAGMSTDTQY
TRBJ2-3	TRBV2	ASSKPSGTGGANTQY
TRBJ1-5	TRBV5-1	ASSGTGDSNQPQH
TRBJ1-6	TRBV12-3/TRBV12-4	ASSLRGIGSPLH
TRBJ1-4	TRBV20-1	SARVQGGEKLF
TRBJ2-3	TRBV10-3	AISDKTSGRTDTQY
.	TRBV5-8	ASSSLFDEQY
TRBJ2-1	TRBV29-1	SVEKTSSYNEQF
TRBJ2-2	TRBV6-1	ASSLSGTTGELF
TRBJ1-2	TRBV12-3/TRBV12-4	ASSPRRGNYGYT
TRBJ1-2	TRBV20-1	SAAGQTGYGYT
TRBJ1-5	TRBV11-2	ASSLGGQPYQPQH
TRBJ2-2	TRBV5-1	ASSTGLARDTGELF
TRBJ2-3	TRBV7-7	ASSLVAGAPTDTQY
TRBJ2-7	TRBV20-1	SASRRAGVQSYEQY
TRBJ2-7	TRBV27	ASSFPRGLYEQY
TRBJ1-5	TRBV2	ASSEVQGLSNQPQH
TRBJ2-4	TRBV7-9	ASSIGGANIQY
TRBJ2-3	TRBV11-2	ASSRGIGGPTDTQY
TRBJ2-1	TRBV28	ASSSETSPSSYNEQF
TRBJ2-3	TRBV3-1	ASSQNPAGQY
TRBJ2-5	TRBV10-2	ASSDDGLETQY
TRBJ2-3	TRBV5-1	ASRWGDNSGGLTDTQY
TRBJ2-5	TRBV10-3	AIQGQNQETQY
TRBJ2-5	TRBV20-1	SASRLAGNQETQY
TRBJ1-1	TRBV6-5	ASINRMAPMGNTEAF
TRBJ1-2	TRBV13	ASSLGDGQGEDGYT
TRBJ1-1	TRBV21-1	ASSKEGETEAF
TRBJ2-3	TRBV4-2	ASSQFQRGGTDTQY
TRBJ1-2	TRBV20-1	IPTGYGYT
TRBJ2-6	TRBV5-1	ASSLVDGANVLT
TRBJ1-6	TRBV20-1	SAIAGNSPLH
TRBJ2-7	TRBV11-3	ASRESTYEQY
TRBJ1-1	TRBV7-2	ASSLLPFRNTEAF
TRBJ2-7	TRBV5-6	ASSFPPSPLSNEQY